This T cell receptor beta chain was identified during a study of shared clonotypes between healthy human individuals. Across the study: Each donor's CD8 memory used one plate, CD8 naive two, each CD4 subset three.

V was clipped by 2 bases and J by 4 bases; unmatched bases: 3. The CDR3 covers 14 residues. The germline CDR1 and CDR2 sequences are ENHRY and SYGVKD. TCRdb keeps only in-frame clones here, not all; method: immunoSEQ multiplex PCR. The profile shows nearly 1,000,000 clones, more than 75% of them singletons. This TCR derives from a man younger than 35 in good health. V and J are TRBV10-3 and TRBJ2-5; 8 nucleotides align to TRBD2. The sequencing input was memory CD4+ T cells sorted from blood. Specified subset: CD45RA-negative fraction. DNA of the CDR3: TGTGCCATCAGTGAGAGCGGGGGCCGAGAGACCCAGTACTTC. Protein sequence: CAISESGGRETQYF.